A selection of T cell receptor beta chains follows, all from one sample in a study of cytomegalovirus exposure and HLA in healthy donors. Only in-frame clones appear in the TCRdb table, and some are missing; sequencing was by immunoSEQ multiplex PCR. The sample has around 76,000 clones, approximately 80% seen once. The sample comprised PBMCs. Source of these receptors: a woman aged 40 to 50 in good health and CMV-seropositive. The CDR3 runs from the conserved cysteine through the conserved F or W. A D gene is named only where the DNA matches it firmly. Rows give clone size only sometimes, using once, few, many, or a class for an expanded clone.

>.|TRBV15|.|TRBJ2-4
TGTGCCACCAGCAGGGGGACACGGGGAAACATTCAGTACTTC
CATSRGTRGNIQYF
>TRBD1|TRBV19|once|TRBJ2-3
TGTGCCAGTAGTTCAACCGGGACAGCTACAGATACGCAGTATTTT
CASSSTGTATDTQYF
>.|TRBV15|.|TRBJ1-5
TGTGCCACCAGCAGAAGACGGGTGAGCAATCAGCCCCAGCATTTT
CATSRRRVSNQPQHF
>.|TRBV4-1|.|TRBJ1-2
TGCGCCAGCAGCCAACCGGGTATTAACTATGGCTACACCTTC
CASSQPGINYGYTF
>.|TRBV7-2|.|TRBJ2-1
TGTGCCAGCAGCTTAGACCGTCCTACGCAGTTCTTC
CASSLDRPTQFF
>.|TRBV11-2|.|TRBJ1-2
TGTGCCACCAGTATGTGGACAGTCTATGGCTACACCTTC
CATSMWTVYGYTF
>TRBD1|TRBV19|few|TRBJ1-1
TGTGCCAGTAGGCTCCGGGACAGGGGCCCAGAAGCTTTCTTT
CASRLRDRGPEAFF
>.|TRBV4-1|few|TRBJ2-2
TGCGCCAGCAGCCAAGATGGCCTCGGGGAGCTGTTTTTT
CASSQDGLGELFF
>.|TRBV30|.|TRBJ2-7
TGTGCCTGGAGTCGGGGCTACGAGCAGTACTTC
CAWSRGYEQYF
>.|TRBV28|.|TRBJ1-4
TGTGCCAGCAGTATTACAGTCGAAAAACTGTTTTTT
CASSITVEKLFF
>.|TRBV5-4|.|TRBJ1-4
TGTGCCAGCAGTCCCGTCGGTCCTGGTGAAAAACTGTTTTTT
CASSPVGPGEKLFF
>.|TRBV4-1|.|TRBJ1-2
TGCGCCAGCAGCCAAGATAGGGGGGGGCTGAAAGGCTACACCTTC
CASSQDRGGLKGYTF
>TRBD2|TRBV30|.|TRBJ2-3
TGTGCCTGGAGTGGGTGGGGGGGGGTTCGGAGCACAGATACGCAGTATTTT
CAWSGWGGVRSTDTQYF
>.|TRBV7-2|.|TRBJ1-1
TGTGCCAGCAGCCCGCGGGTCACGGTAATTGAAGCTTTCTTT
CASSPRVTVIEAFF
>TRBD1|TRBV5-4|.|TRBJ2-7
TGTGCCAGCAGCCGGGACAGGGGTTTTTTCTACGAGCAGTACTTC
CASSRDRGFFYEQYF
>.|TRBV4-2|once|TRBJ2-7
TGTGCCAGCAGCCAAAGGGGGGGGCAGTACGAGCAGTACTTC
CASSQRGGQYEQYF
>.|TRBV4-2|.|TRBJ2-7
TGTGCCAGCAGCCAAGATTGGTCGGGGGTCGAGCAGTACTTC
CASSQDWSGVEQYF
>.|TRBV4-2|.|TRBJ2-1
TGTGCCAGCAGCCAAGATCGACAGGACAACAATGAGCAGTTCTTC
CASSQDRQDNNEQFF
>.|TRBV2|.|TRBJ2-2
TGTGCCAGCAGTGAACGGTTTAGCGGGGAGCTGTTTTTT
CASSERFSGELFF
>TRBD1|TRBV18|few|TRBJ1-3
TGTGCCAGCTCCCCGGGACAGCCCTCTGGAAACACCATATATTTT
CASSPGQPSGNTIYF
>.|TRBV5-4|.|TRBJ2-7
TGTGCCAGCAGCTCCGACAGGGACTCACTGTCCGAGCAGTACTTC
CASSSDRDSLSEQYF
>.|TRBV6-4|.|TRBJ1-5
TGTGCCAGCAGTGATGAAGGGGGTCAGCCCCAGCATTTT
CASSDEGGQPQHF
>.|TRBV6-1|few|TRBJ1-5
TGTGCCAGCACCCCCAACTATAGCAATCAGCCCCAGCATTTT
CASTPNYSNQPQHF
>TRBD1|TRBV6-6|.|TRBJ1-2
TGTGCCAGCAGTCGAGACCCGGGACAGGGCAACTATGGCTACACCTTC
CASSRDPGQGNYGYTF
>.|TRBV4-3|.|TRBJ1-1
TGCGCCAGCAGCCAAATGCGGGGACGTCTGAATGAAGCTTTCTTT
CASSQMRGRLNEAFF
>TRBD1|TRBV5-6|.|TRBJ2-7
TGTGCCAGCAGCACCTCCTGGACAGGAATTCGAGAGCAGTACTTC
CASSTSWTGIREQYF
>.|TRBV28|.|TRBJ1-2
TGTGCCAGCAGAGATCAGGGCTCCTCTTATGGCTACACCTTC
CASRDQGSSYGYTF
>.|TRBV28|.|TRBJ1-2
TGTGCCAGCAGACGTACCCGGGGCTACACCTTC
CASRRTRGYTF
>.|TRBV28|.|TRBJ2-5
TGTGCCAGCAGGGGCAGTTGGGAGACCCAGTACTTC
CASRGSWETQYF
>.|TRBV5-1|.|TRBJ2-2
TGCGCCAGCAGCCAGGGAACCGGGGAGCTGTTTTTT
CASSQGTGELFF
>TRBD1|TRBV25-1|.|TRBJ1-1
TGTGCCAGCAGTGATTGGACAGGGGAAAACACTGAAGCTTTCTTT
CASSDWTGENTEAFF
>.|TRBV19|.|TRBJ1-2
TGTGCCAGTAGTATTCTTACAGGGAACTATGGCTACACCTTC
CASSILTGNYGYTF
>.|TRBV6-1|few|TRBJ1-1
TGTGCCAGCAGTGAAGGGGGCCAGGGTAAAGCTTTCTTT
CASSEGGQGKAFF
>.|TRBV7-2|.|TRBJ1-1
TGTGCCAGCAGCCAAAACGGGGAGAACACTGAAGCTTTCTTT
CASSQNGENTEAFF
>.|TRBV30|.|TRBJ1-1
TGTGCCTGGAGTTCCACTGGGGCCACTGAAGCTTTCTTT
CAWSSTGATEAFF
>TRBD1|TRBV10-3|.|TRBJ2-7
TGTGCCATCAGCCCGGGACAGGGGGGCTCAATCGAGCAGTACTTC
CAISPGQGGSIEQYF
>.|TRBV20-1|.|TRBJ2-7
TGCAGTGTAGACAGAGCATACGAGCAGTACTTC
CSVDRAYEQYF
>.|TRBV6-5|once|TRBJ2-7
TGTGCCAGCAGTTACTCGGCGGGATTGTACGAGCAGTACTTC
CASSYSAGLYEQYF
>TRBD1|TRBV7-2|.|TRBJ1-5
TGTGCCAGCAGCTTAGGACAGGGTCGGGAGCCCCAGCATTTT
CASSLGQGREPQHF
>.|TRBV4-3|.|TRBJ1-2
TGCGCCAGCGAACCTGTAAGGGGTTACTATGGCTACACCTTC
CASEPVRGYYGYTF
>TRBD2|TRBV5-1|.|TRBJ2-5
TGCGCCAGCAGCGGAGCGGGGGGCCAAGAGACCCAGTACTTC
CASSGAGGQETQYF
>TRBD2|TRBV18|.|TRBJ2-2
TGTGCCAGCTCACCACGGCTAGCGGGGGACACCGGGGAGCTGTTTTTT
CASSPRLAGDTGELFF
>.|TRBV6-1|.|TRBJ1-1
TGTGCCAGCATCAATTTGCTACTTGAAGCTTTCTTT
CASINLLLEAFF
>.|TRBV4-2|.|TRBJ1-5
TGTGCCAGCAGCCAAGACCGCAGGGTTCAGCCCCAGCATTTT
CASSQDRRVQPQHF
>TRBD1|TRBV7-2|.|TRBJ1-5
TGTGCCAGCAGCCTGGACAGGGGGATTCGGCCCCAGCATTTT
CASSLDRGIRPQHF
>.|TRBV29-1|.|TRBJ2-5
TGCAGCGTGCGGACAGACCAAGAGACCCAGTACTTC
CSVRTDQETQYF
>.|TRBV18|few|TRBJ2-3
TGTGCCAGCTCACCTGACATGATTGGTACAGATACGCAGTATTTT
CASSPDMIGTDTQYF
>TRBD1|TRBV5-1|.|TRBJ2-7
TGCACCAGCAGCACGGGACAGGCGAGCCACGAGCAGTACTTC
CTSSTGQASHEQYF
>.|TRBV18|once|TRBJ1-4
TGTGCCAGCTCGGGAGGGGATAATGAAAAACTGTTTTTT
CASSGGDNEKLFF
>.|TRBV7-2|.|TRBJ1-2
TGTGCCAGCAGCCCAGCAACAGAAAACTATGGCTACACCTTC
CASSPATENYGYTF
>.|TRBV19|.|TRBJ2-3
TGTGCCAGTAGTACGGGACTCAGCACAGATACGCAGTATTTT
CASSTGLSTDTQYF
>TRBD2|TRBV5-1|.|TRBJ2-1
TGCGCCAGCAGCCTCGGGGGGGCGAGTGAGCAGTTCTTC
CASSLGGASEQFF
>.|TRBV7-9|.|TRBJ1-2
TGTGCCAGCAGCTTATCGGGGGATACCTATGGCTACACCTTC
CASSLSGDTYGYTF
>.|TRBV19|.|TRBJ1-2
TGTGCCAGTAGTATGCGGGACCCGGGAAGAGATGGCTACACCTTC
CASSMRDPGRDGYTF
>TRBD2|TRBV5-1|.|TRBJ2-3
TGCGCCAGCATGGTGGCGGGGGGGCCCCCAGATACGCAGTATTTT
CASMVAGGPPDTQYF
>TRBD1|TRBV28|.|TRBJ1-2
TGTGCCAGCAGAGGGACAGGATACTATGGCTACACCTTC
CASRGTGYYGYTF
>.|TRBV10-3|.|TRBJ1-4
TGTGCCATCACAGGGGAGTCGGGTGAAAAACTGTTTTTT
CAITGESGEKLFF
>.|TRBV5-4|.|TRBJ1-1
TGTGCCAGCAGCACCCCCGGCAGGACTATGAACACTGAAGCTTTCTTT
CASSTPGRTMNTEAFF
>TRBD1|TRBV4-1|.|TRBJ1-1
TGCGCCAGCAGCCAAGATCTTAACAAACAGGGGGTGGTGGCTTTCTTT
CASSQDLNKQGVVAFF
>TRBD2|TRBV6-5|.|TRBJ2-3
TGTGCCAGCACTAGTAGCGGGGGGGATACGCAGTATTTT
CASTSSGGDTQYF